This section outlines one T cell receptor (beta chain) sequence together with its context. Its specificity is not known. The V and J ends lost 1 base and 3 bases respectively, with 15 bases between them. This CDR3 is built from 17 residues. CDR1 and CDR2 from the germline V gene are SGHAT and FQNNGV. Whereas donors were nominally healthy upon sampling, unrecorded immune exposures were probable. The data belong to a study of cytomegalovirus exposure and HLA in healthy donors. The PCR ran on 60 Vbeta and 13 Jbeta primers. Sequencing was performed with immunoSEQ multiplex PCR; in TCRdb, only in-frame clones are kept and a portion is missing. In the table there are 150,000 to 200,000 clones, roughly 81% of which are singletons. Points from the study as a whole: Being productive about 87% or about 30% of the time was typical of most TCR beta V segments in an earlier analysis. In presence/absence analyses, roughly uniform sequencing depth across donors was assumed.

The receptor's source is a woman aged 18-29 years in good health and CMV-seropositive. The chain is built from TRBV11-2 and TRBJ2-2; the D gene is possibly TRBD1 (7 bases). Sequencing was carried out using PBMCs. CDR3 amino acids: CASSLVVQGGDTGELFF. CDR3 sequence (DNA): TGTGCCAGCAGCTTAGTGGTCCAGGGGGGTGACACCGGGGAGCTGTTTTTT.